These 17 T cell receptor beta chains originate from one sample sequenced in a study of T cell responses to AZD1222 COVID-19 vaccine. Produced via immunoSEQ multiplex PCR; TCRdb's table is partial and in-frame only. This listing includes about 140,000 clones. Specimen: peripheral blood. The receptors here all came from an adult in good health.

The chain couples TRBV7-9 to TRBJ2-3, with 11 nucleotides matching TRBD2. The germline CDR1 and CDR2 sequences are SEHNR and FQNEAQ (reference sequence). The CDR3 runs 16 residues. J gave up 11 bases and V 5 bases, and 15 bases lay outside the gene matches. The CDR3 nucleotides read TGTGCCAGCAGCCGCCTCGGACTAGCGGGTGTAGAGGAGCAGTATTTT. Translated, it gives CASSRLGLAGVEEQYF.

The chain combines TRBV6-5 with TRBJ2-1, with 11 bases matching TRBD1. There are 14 residues in the CDR3. With V trimmed by 4 bases and J by 7 bases, 3 bases remained unmatched. The V gene's germline CDR1 is MNHEY and CDR2 SVGAGI. CDR3 protein: CASSSGTGGNEQFF. The CDR3 DNA reads TGTGCCAGCAGTTCCGGGACAGGGGGGAATGAGCAGTTCTTC.

The chain carries TRBV6-6 and TRBJ2-1, with 7 bases identical to TRBD2. V gave up 5 bases and J gave up 5 bases; unmatched junction bases: 18. The V gene's germline CDR1 is MNHNY and CDR2 SVGAGI (reference sequence). The CDR3 runs 18 residues. The CDR3 protein is CASSPPVGAGVNHNEQFF. The CDR3 region has the DNA TGTGCCAGCAGTCCTCCTGTGGGTGCGGGGGTGAACCACAATGAGCAGTTCTTC.

This chain links TRBV12-3 or TRBV12-4 with TRBJ2-3; D may be TRBD2 (5 bases). V lost 3 bases, J lost 1 base, and 5 bases lay in between. CDR3 length equals 13 residues. The CDR3 sequence: CASSFGGTDTQYF. Here the CDR3 DNA reads TGTGCCAGCAGTTTCGGGGGCACAGATACGCAGTATTTT.

This rearrangement joins TRBV6-5 to TRBJ2-7; D possibly uses TRBD1 or TRBD2 (5 bases each). The V end was cut by 0 bases, the J end by 5 bases, with 5 bases between. CDR3 size: 12 residues. CDR1 is MNHEY and CDR2 is SVGAGI in the germline V gene. The CDR3 DNA follows: TGTGCCAGCAGTTACTCGGGGGACGAGCAGTACTTC. As protein: CASSYSGDEQYF.

In terms of frequency, this clone is medium-sized (0.01 to 0.1%). The genes are TRBV6-4 and TRBJ2-1, with TRBD2 identical over 11 bases. CDR1 and CDR2 from the germline V gene are MRHNA and SNTAGT. The junction had 1 base not matched to a gene; V was cut back by 0 bases and J by 6 bases. The CDR3 spans 15 residues. CDR3 nucleotide sequence: TGTGCCAGCAGTGACTCTAGCGGGGGGGCCAATGAGCAGTTCTTC. Translated, it gives CASSDSSGGANEQFF.

The chain carries TRBV6-6 and TRBJ1-5; D remains unclear. The V and J ends lost 2 bases and 4 bases respectively, with 6 bases between them. The CDR3 has 13 residues. In germline, CDR1 is MNHNY, CDR2 SVGAGI (reference sequence). The chain's CDR3 is CASSYDGNQPQHF. CDR3 sequence (DNA): TGTGCCAGCAGTTACGATGGGAATCAGCCCCAGCATTTT.

This rearrangement joins TRBV5-1 to TRBJ2-3; D may be TRBD2 (6 bases). Germline V CDR1 and CDR2: SGHRS, YFSETQ. Trimming cost V 4 bases and J 4 bases, with 28 bases left between them. The CDR3 covers 19 residues. The CDR3 DNA is TGCGCCAGCAGCACATTCGGGGCACAGCGGGCCGCGGGGTCAGATACGCAGTATTTT. Translated: CASSTFGAQRAAGSDTQYF.

V is TRBV7-2 and J is TRBJ2-3; D is undetermined. CDR3 length: 15 residues. V was shortened by 5 bases and J by 2 bases, with 14 bases between the two germline ends. In germline, CDR1 is SGHTA, CDR2 FQGNSA. CDR3 sequence reads: CASSPGTYYTDTQYF. CDR3 nucleotides: TGTGCCAGCAGCCCCGGAACATATTACACAGATACGCAGTATTTT.

V and J are TRBV4-1 and TRBJ1-1; the match to TRBD1 covers 11 bases. The CDR3 sequence is 17 residues long. V was pared by 1 base and J by 4 bases, with 8 bases of the junction left unmatched. CDR1 is MGHRA, CDR2 YSYEKL, per germline. Here the CDR3 DNA reads TGCGCCAGCAGCCAAGGGACAGGGGGCTTTTTCGTCACTGAAGCTTTCTTT. Translated, it gives CASSQGTGGFFVTEAFF.

The J gene is TRBJ1-4, the V gene TRBV4-3; the D gene is possibly TRBD1 (5 bases). Trimming removed 0 bases from V and 7 bases from J, with 12 bases in between. The CDR3 is made up of 15 amino acids. CDR1 LGHNA and CDR2 YSLEER come from the germline V gene. The CDR3: CASSQDGGSGEKLFF. CDR3 DNA sequence: TGCGCCAGCAGCCAAGATGGGGGTTCCGGTGAAAAACTGTTTTTT.

This sequence joins TRBV6-1 and TRBJ1-2; D unclear. CDR1 is MNHNS, CDR2 SASEGT, per germline. Trimming removed 2 bases from V and 2 bases from J, with 9 bases in between. The CDR3 contains 14 residues. This chain's CDR3 is CASSERASNYGYTF. DNA for the CDR3: TGTGCCAGCAGTGAACGGGCATCGAACTATGGCTACACCTTC.

The rearrangement uses TRBV13 and TRBJ1-4; D remains unclear. Per the germline V gene, CDR1 is PRHDT and CDR2 is FYEKMQ (reference sequence). Trimming removed 4 bases at V and 5 bases at J, with 8 bases between. CDR3 length equals 13 residues. CDR3 in amino acids: CASSSGKNEKLFF. The DNA for the CDR3 is TGTGCCAGCAGCTCCGGAAAAAATGAAAAACTGTTTTTT. The whole variable domain, remainder taken from reference TRBV13 and TRBJ1-4, is AAGVIQSPRHLIKEKRETATLKCYPIPRHDTVYWYQQGPGQDPQFLISFYEKMQSDKGSIPDRFSAQQFSDYHSELNMSSLELGDSALYFCASSSGKNEKLFFGSGTQLSVL.

This chain uses TRBV19 with TRBJ2-3; TRBD2 matches at 7 bases. The CDR3 totals 15 residues. Trimming took 6 bases from V and 7 from J; bases not matched to a gene: 13. Germline V gene lookup returns CDR1 LNHDA and CDR2 SQIVND (reference sequence). CDR3 in DNA: TGTGCCAGTAGCCCCCGAGGGGCGGGGGATAATACGCAGTATTTT. Its translation: CASSPRGAGDNTQYF.

The rearrangement joins TRBV7-8 to TRBJ1-3, with a weak D call TRBD1 (6 bases). The CDR3 contains 13 residues. With 5 bases removed from V and 8 bases from J, the gap between germline ends came to 13 bases. Germline V lookup: CDR1 SGHVS, CDR2 FQNEAQ. The CDR3 DNA reads TGTGCCAGCAGCCAGGGGCCCGAAGACACCATATATTTT. This codes for CASSQGPEDTIYF.

The chain combines TRBV7-5 with TRBJ1-2; the tabulated D call, TRBD1, remains unverified against the DNA. TRBV7-5 is assigned pseudogene status. This CDR3 is 16 amino acids long. DNA of the CDR3: TGTGTCAGAAGCTTAAAGGGGTTGGTAGGTTCCTATGGCTACACCTTC. It is translated as CVRSLKGLVGSYGYTF.

This chain joins TRBV19 and TRBJ1-2; 9 bases agree with TRBD1. V was clipped by 5 bases and J by 4 bases; unmatched bases: 2. The CDR3 has 13 amino acids. Germline V CDR1 and CDR2: LNHDA, SQIVND (reference sequence). The CDR3 DNA is TGTGCCAGTAGTGGGACAGGGTCCTATGGCTACACCTTC. Residues: CASSGTGSYGYTF.